These T cell receptor beta chains were read from a single sample in a study of a mutant IDH1 vaccine in newly diagnosed glioma. Using immunoSEQ multiplex PCR, the repertoire was profiled, and TCRdb retains in-frame clones only, with some absent. Here the sample spans 75,000 to 95,000 clones, roughly 90% being singletons. Their antigens remain unidentified. Here the sequenced sample was PBMCs, taken from a glioma patient whose treatment included an IDH1 peptide vaccine. The receptor set was obtained from a woman in her 50s with glioma. CDR3s include the opening cysteine and the closing phenylalanine or tryptophan. D genes are given only for firm matches. Size values are once, few and many counts, or a class for expanded clones, and some rows have none.

.	.	TRBJ1-3	TRBV10-3	CASARVSGNTIYF	TGTGCCAGCGCTAGGGTTTCGGGAAACACCATATATTTT
many	.	TRBJ1-2	TRBV7-9	CASSLAGNPNYGYTF	TGTGCCAGCAGCTTAGCAGGGAATCCTAACTATGGCTACACCTTC
.	.	TRBJ1-6	TRBV2	CASTSGTQGSPLHF	TGTGCCAGCACTAGCGGGACGCAGGGTTCACCCCTCCACTTT
.	.	TRBJ2-7	TRBV4-1	CASSREAAGVYEQYF	TGCGCCAGCAGCCGAGAGGCGGCAGGAGTATACGAGCAGTACTTC
.	.	TRBJ2-5	TRBV19	CASSIGPSQETQYF	TGTGCCAGTAGTATCGGCCCCTCCCAAGAGACCCAGTACTTC
.	.	TRBJ2-7	TRBV5-1	CASSLAASTTYEQYF	TGCGCCAGCAGCTTGGCGGCGTCGACCACCTACGAGCAGTACTTC
.	.	TRBJ2-3	TRBV7-8	CASSPGGDTQYF	TGTGCCAGCAGCCCAGGAGGGGATACGCAGTATTTT
.	TRBD2	TRBJ2-1	TRBV9	CASSAGTSGFEQFF	TGTGCCAGCAGCGCCGGGACTAGCGGGTTTGAGCAGTTCTTC
once	TRBD2	TRBJ2-5	TRBV5-4	CASSSKGGQETQYF	TGTGCCAGCAGCTCAAAGGGAGGGCAAGAGACCCAGTACTTC
.	.	TRBJ2-4	TRBV29-1	CSARWRGSGKNIQYF	TGCAGCGCCAGGTGGAGAGGGTCTGGCAAAAACATTCAGTACTTC
.	.	TRBJ2-3	TRBV10-1	CASSESTYDTQYF	TGCGCCAGCAGTGAGTCAACATACGATACGCAGTATTTT
.	.	TRBJ1-1	TRBV6-5	CASTSQGTEAFF	TGTGCCAGCACATCACAGGGCACTGAAGCTTTCTTT
.	.	TRBJ2-5	TRBV5-1	CASSQRVAAKETQYF	TGCGCCAGCAGCCAGCGGGTAGCGGCGAAAGAGACCCAGTACTTC
.	.	TRBJ2-4	TRBV6-5	CASSVGGHPNIQYF	TGTGCCAGCAGTGTCGGCGGGCACCCAAACATTCAGTACTTC
.	TRBD2	TRBJ2-5	TRBV28	CASSLGLAGGPETQYF	TGTGCCAGCAGTCTAGGACTAGCGGGAGGGCCGGAGACCCAGTACTTC
few	.	TRBJ2-1	TRBV7-3	CASSLSRAGEQFF	TGTGCCAGCAGCTTATCTCGGGCGGGCGAGCAGTTCTTC
.	TRBD1	TRBJ2-7	TRBV6-5	CASSYRDRVYEQYF	TGTGCCAGCAGTTACCGGGACAGGGTTTACGAGCAGTACTTC
.	.	TRBJ2-5	TRBV5-8	CASSIRRGGGQETQYF	TGTGCCAGCAGCATTCGTAGGGGTGGGGGCCAAGAGACCCAGTACTTC
.	TRBD1	TRBJ1-2	TRBV7-8	CASSPRQGRSYGYTF	TGTGCCAGCAGCCCCCGACAGGGGAGGAGCTATGGCTACACCTTC
once	.	TRBJ2-2	TRBV30	CAWSVTGELFF	TGTGCCTGGAGTGTTACCGGGGAGCTGTTTTTT
.	TRBD1	TRBJ2-5	TRBV27	CASSPGTGLETQYF	TGTGCCAGCAGTCCCGGGACAGGGCTAGAGACCCAGTACTTC
.	TRBD1	TRBJ2-4	TRBV9	CASSVQGDRDIQYF	TGTGCCAGCAGCGTCCAGGGGGATCGGGACATTCAGTACTTC
.	.	TRBJ2-1	TRBV10-3	CAISEWRYNEQFF	TGTGCCATCAGTGAGTGGCGCTACAATGAGCAGTTCTTC
.	.	TRBJ2-7	TRBV5-1	CASSPQRISYEQYF	TGCGCCAGCAGCCCACAGAGGATCTCCTACGAGCAGTACTTC
.	TRBD1	TRBJ2-5	TRBV7-9	CASSAYRGQKSQETQYF	TGTGCCAGCAGCGCCTACAGGGGGCAAAAGTCACAAGAGACCCAGTACTTC
.	.	TRBJ1-1	TRBV30	CAWVGPIMNTEAFF	TGTGCCTGGGTCGGACCCATTATGAACACTGAAGCTTTCTTT
.	.	TRBJ1-4	TRBV5-4	CASSPGAATNEKLFF	TGTGCCAGCAGTCCGGGGGCTGCAACTAATGAAAAACTGTTTTTT
once	.	TRBJ2-1	TRBV19	CASSMEGVSYNEQFF	TGTGCCAGTAGTATGGAGGGGGTCTCCTACAATGAGCAGTTCTTC
.	.	TRBJ2-7	TRBV28	CASSLVASQSYEQYF	TGTGCCAGCAGTTTAGTGGCTAGCCAATCCTACGAGCAGTACTTC
.	TRBD2	TRBJ2-5	TRBV29-1	CSVDGTSGRTYQETQYF	TGCAGCGTGGACGGGACTAGCGGGAGGACGTACCAAGAGACCCAGTACTTC
.	TRBD2	TRBJ2-1	TRBV9	CASSVGGTSGRRNEQFF	TGTGCCAGCAGCGTAGGGGGAACTAGCGGGAGGAGAAATGAGCAGTTCTTC
.	.	TRBJ2-7	TRBV19	CASRGRDVYEQYF	TGTGCCAGTAGAGGCCGGGACGTCTACGAGCAGTACTTC
.	.	TRBJ1-2	TRBV6-5	CASSLTGNYGYTF	TGTGCCAGCAGCCTTACAGGAAACTATGGCTACACCTTC
.	.	TRBJ2-1	TRBV10-1	CASSELGGIGYNEQFF	TGCGCCAGCAGTGAGCTGGGGGGAATAGGCTACAATGAGCAGTTCTTC
.	.	TRBJ2-3	TRBV7-3	CASSSVAGGSTDTQYF	.
.	TRBD2	TRBJ2-7	TRBV9	CASSVGGSGIYEQYF	TGTGCCAGCAGCGTAGGAGGTAGCGGGATCTACGAGCAGTACTTC
.	.	TRBJ2-2	TRBV10-3	CAISEDTYGELFF	TGTGCCATCAGTGAGGACACGTACGGGGAGCTGTTTTTT